Listed here is a single T cell receptor beta chain. Its antigen is as yet unknown. This entry comes from a study of T cell repertoires in cytomegalovirus infection. Study information: Epitope selection comprised recently identified HLA-C-restricted CMV epitopes and well-studied HLA-B-restricted CMV epitopes. TCR beta signatures that were public indicated CMV infection and matching HLA type.

In TCRdb, the reads were re-called with MiXCR into one record per CDR3 protein. Among around 570,000 distinct CDR3 sequences listed, under 45% were seen once. Notes on the study in general: Summed frequency of public TCR beta families distinguished CMV carriers with the relevant HLA. HLA-C-restricted CMV clonotypes gave the most frequent clonotype in two of eight donors.

V lost 7 bases to trimming and J lost 2 bases; unmatched junction nucleotides: 12. The CDR3 length is 17 residues. Germline V gene data show CDR1 as SGHTA and CDR2 as FQGNSA. V is TRBV7-2 and J is TRBJ2-3; 10 positions agree with TRBD2. The source is a human donor in good health (CMV status not recorded). Some clones in this sample may be carry-over from other donors' samples. The specimen was cultured PBMCs, collected from culture after CMV antigen stimulation. CDR3 in amino acids: CASNSGTSEGITDTQYF. CDR3 DNA sequence: TGTGCCAGCAACTCCGGGACTAGCGAGGGAATCACAGATACGCAGTATTTT.